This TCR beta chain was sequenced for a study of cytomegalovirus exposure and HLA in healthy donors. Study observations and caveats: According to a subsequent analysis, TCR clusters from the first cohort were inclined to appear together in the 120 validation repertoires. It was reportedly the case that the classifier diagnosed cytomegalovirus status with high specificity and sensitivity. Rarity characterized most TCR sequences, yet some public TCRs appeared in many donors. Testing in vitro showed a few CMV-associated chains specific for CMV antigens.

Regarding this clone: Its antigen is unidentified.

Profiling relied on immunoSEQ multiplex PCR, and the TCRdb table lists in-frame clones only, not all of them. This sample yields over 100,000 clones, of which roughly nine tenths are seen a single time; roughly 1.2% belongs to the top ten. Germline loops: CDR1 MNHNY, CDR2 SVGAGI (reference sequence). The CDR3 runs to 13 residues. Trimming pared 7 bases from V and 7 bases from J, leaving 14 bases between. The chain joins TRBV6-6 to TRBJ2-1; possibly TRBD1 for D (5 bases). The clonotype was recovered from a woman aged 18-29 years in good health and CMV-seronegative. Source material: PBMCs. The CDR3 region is CASKGGAGNEQFF. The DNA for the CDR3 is TGTGCCAGCAAGGGTGGGGCCGGAAATGAGCAGTTCTTC.